Listed here are 17 T cell receptor beta chains from one sample, sequenced in a study of cytomegalovirus exposure and HLA in healthy donors. With 60 Vbeta and 13 Jbeta primers, the PCR was carried out. Profiled with immunoSEQ multiplex PCR; TCRdb holds only in-frame clones, not every one. The data show 100,000 to 150,000 clones, about 70% seen once. The sequenced sample consisted of PBMCs. The source of these receptors is a woman aged 60-75 years in good health and CMV-seropositive.

V gene TRBV7-9 combines with J gene TRBJ1-4; D not resolved. The CDR3 has 13 amino acids. V lost 1 base and J lost 8, with 8 bases in between. Germline CDR1 reads SEHNR; CDR2 reads FQNEAQ (reference sequence). This CDR3 is CASSLGEGEKLFF. The CDR3 DNA sequence: TGTGCCAGCAGCTTAGGGGAGGGAGAAAAACTGTTTTTT.

Notes on this clone: The same CDR3 arises from other DNA sequences in this sample as well. The chain has TRBV30 and TRBJ2-5; D might be TRBD2 (6 bases). Trimming took 0 bases from V and 5 from J, leaving 10 bases between them. Germline V gene lookup returns CDR1 GTSNPN and CDR2 SVGIG (reference sequence). The CDR3 extends over 13 amino acids. CDR3 coding DNA: TGTGCCTGGAGTGTAAGGGGAGGCGAGACCCAGTACTTC. Its translation is CAWSVRGGETQYF.

The CDR3 here is CASSLGMSGGGKNIQYF. The CDR3 nucleotides read TGTGCCAGCAGCTTAGGCATGTCTGGCGGGGGGAAAAACATTCAGTACTTC. The rearrangement links TRBV13 to TRBJ2-4; 8 bases are shared with TRBD2. The junction had 8 bases not matched to a gene; V was cut back by 0 bases and J by 4 bases. CDR1 is PRHDT and CDR2 is FYEKMQ in the germline V gene (reference sequence). The CDR3 is 17 amino acids.

This chain joins TRBV25-1 and TRBJ2-7, with a tentative D call TRBD1 (8 bases). V lost 7 bases to trimming and J lost 6 bases, with 13 bases between them. Looked up from germline, CDR1 is MGHDK and CDR2 is SYGVNS. The CDR3 consists of 12 residues. CDR3 amino acids: CASTTGGGEQYF. CDR3 DNA sequence: TGTGCCAGCACAACAGGGGGGGGCGAGCAGTACTTC.

CDR3 nucleotides: TGCGCCAGCAGCCAAGAGGGACACGGCTCTGATAACTATGGCTACACCTTC. Its protein product is CASSQEGHGSDNYGYTF. The chain has TRBV4-3 and TRBJ1-2; tentatively, D is TRBD1 (6 bases). Per the germline V gene, CDR1 is LGHNA and CDR2 is YSLEER. The CDR3 has 17 residues. V gave up 0 bases and J gave up 1 base, with 15 bases separating them.

The chain employs TRBV7-9 and TRBJ1-2; D not resolved. From germline, CDR1 is SEHNR and CDR2 FQNEAQ (reference sequence). This CDR3 is built from 13 residues. Trimming left V 5 bases short and J 4 bases short, with 11 bases between. The CDR3 nucleotides read TGTGCCAGCAGCCGGATCTCTAGCTATGGCTACACCTTC. Protein sequence: CASSRISSYGYTF.

The genes are TRBV9 and TRBJ2-5, with 10 bases identical to TRBD2. V dropped 4 bases and J dropped 1; count of bases not matched to a gene: 4. CDR3 size: 15 residues. CDR1 is SGDLS and CDR2 is YYNGEE in the germline V gene. The CDR3 nucleotides are TGTGCCAGCAGCTCCGGACTAGCGGTCCAAGAGACCCAGTACTTC. This codes for CASSSGLAVQETQYF.

The chain joins TRBV9 to TRBJ2-7, with TRBD1 matching over 8 bases. This CDR3 has 14 residues. V lost 0 bases, J lost 3 bases, and 2 bases stayed unmatched. Germline V gene data show CDR1 as SGDLS and CDR2 as YYNGEE. The CDR3 reads CASSVEQGDYEQYF. CDR3 in DNA: TGTGCCAGCAGCGTAGAACAGGGGGACTACGAGCAGTACTTC. Combining the CDR3 with reference TRBV9 and TRBJ2-7 gives the whole variable domain DSGVTQTPKHLITATGQRVTLRCSPRSGDLSVYWYQQSLDQGLQFLIQYYNGEERAKGNILERFSAQQFPDLHSELNLSSLELGDSALYFCASSVEQGDYEQYFGPGTRLTVT.

This chain links TRBV7-3 with TRBJ2-7, with 12 bases that match TRBD2. With 4 bases clipped from V and 1 base from J, the junction kept 14 bases outside the gene matches. The V gene's germline CDR1 is SGHTA and CDR2 FQGTGA. This CDR3 is built from 19 residues. DNA of the CDR3: TGTGCCAGCAGCTCTCCCCCTAAGACACTAGCGGGGGGATCCTACGAGCAGTACTTC. This encodes CASSSPPKTLAGGSYEQYF.

The V gene is TRBV4-1, the J gene TRBJ1-6, with a weak D call TRBD1 (5 bases). Between the trimmed V and J ends, which lost 0 bases and 10 bases, there was a span of 16 bases. The CDR3 is 16 residues long. Per germline, CDR1 MGHRA and CDR2 YSYEKL. In DNA, the CDR3 is TGCGCCAGCAGCCAAGATCTACGGCTGGGGCAATCACCCCTCCACTTT. It specifies CASSQDLRLGQSPLHF.

The J gene is TRBJ2-1, the V gene TRBV5-1, with 9 bases that match TRBD1. V trimming: 4 bases; J trimming: 8 bases; junction bases outside the gene matches: 7. CDR3 length equals 14 residues. Germline values: CDR1 SGHRS, CDR2 YFSETQ. CDR3 sequence (DNA): TGCGCCAGCAGCCCGGGACAGGGACTCCATGAGCAGTTCTTC. This sequence encodes CASSPGQGLHEQFF.

This clone was found a few times. This rearrangement joins TRBV2 to TRBJ2-1, with TRBD2 matching 14 bases. The CDR3 length is 16 residues. In germline, CDR1 is SNHLY, CDR2 FYNNEI. The V segment lost 8 bases and the J segment 0 bases; nucleotides outside the gene matches: 3. CDR3 amino acids: CASLGLAGDSYNEQFF. The CDR3 DNA is TGTGCCAGCTTGGGACTAGCGGGAGACTCCTACAATGAGCAGTTCTTC.

The chain couples TRBV6-5 to TRBJ2-7, with D tentatively TRBD1 (6 bases). CDR1 is MNHEY and CDR2 is SVGAGI in the germline V gene. V dropped 8 bases and J dropped 4 bases, with 18 bases sitting between them. The CDR3 contains 14 residues. The CDR3 spells CASGGAGDRYEQYF. The CDR3 DNA reads as TGTGCCAGCGGTGGGGCAGGGGATCGATACGAGCAGTACTTC.

The CDR3 region is CASSYRGLGTGELFF. Here the CDR3 DNA reads TGTGCCAGCAGTTACCGGGGACTGGGCACCGGGGAGCTGTTTTTT. The rearrangement links TRBV6-5 to TRBJ2-2; D is perhaps TRBD2 (6 bases). V lost 2 bases and J 4 bases, leaving 11 bases between the germline ends. Germline V CDR1 and CDR2: MNHEY, SVGAGI. This CDR3 spans 15 amino acids.

The chain couples TRBV5-1 to TRBJ2-7, with D perhaps TRBD2 (6 bases). Trimming cost V 1 base and J 5 bases, with 13 bases left between them. The germline V gene has CDR1 SGHRS and CDR2 YFSETQ. The CDR3 has 14 residues. The CDR3 DNA is TGCGCCAGCAGCTTGCCGGGAGTCCGCCACGAGCAGTACTTC. Translated, it gives CASSLPGVRHEQYF.

The chain has TRBV7-2 and TRBJ2-1; D call uncertain. The V and J ends lost 4 bases and 7 bases respectively, with 8 bases between them. Germline-derived CDR1 and CDR2 are SGHTA and FQGNSA. The CDR3 covers 12 residues. The CDR3 DNA sequence: TGTGCCAGCAGCTCCTGGGCGAATGAGCAGTTCTTC. It specifies CASSSWANEQFF.

This clone was observed a few times. The V gene is TRBV19, the J gene TRBJ1-1; D perhaps matches TRBD1 (6 bases). The CDR3 has 14 residues. The germline CDR1 and CDR2 sequences are LNHDA and SQIVND (reference sequence). Trimming left V 7 bases short and J 4 bases short, with 16 bases between. The CDR3 region is CASTREGVGTEAFF. In nucleotides, the CDR3 is TGTGCCAGTACCCGGGAGGGGGTTGGCACTGAAGCTTTCTTT.